Sequencing of this TCR beta chain was carried out in a study of T cell responses to AZD1222 COVID-19 vaccine. Whole-study results and caveats: Clonal diversity was possibly underestimated, and white British individuals and females predominated among donors. Spike-specific TCRs gained breadth and depth after people received two AZD1222 doses. Samples come after the peak T cell response, not at day 14.

Comments on this clone: The antigen is undetermined.

This CDR3 contains 13 residues. In germline, CDR1 is MNHEY, CDR2 SVGAGI. V was pared by 7 bases and J by 3 bases, with 10 bases between. TCRdb's table, derived via immunoSEQ multiplex PCR, lists solely in-frame clones and lacks some. The table lists roughly 180,000 clones, roughly 91% of them singletons, with 1.5% to 2% in the top ten. Sequencing was performed on peripheral blood, taken 28 days after the second AZD1222 dose. This TCR was recovered from an adult who received the AZD1222 COVID-19 vaccine. This rearrangement joins TRBV6-5 to TRBJ1-5, with D possibly TRBD1 on 5 matching bases. The CDR3 loop is CASTRQINQPQHF. CDR3 in DNA: TGTGCCAGCACGAGACAGATCAATCAGCCCCAGCATTTT.